A selection of T cell receptor beta chains follows, all from one sample in a study of cytotoxic CD8 clonotypes in ibrutinib-treated CLL. The method was immunoSEQ multiplex PCR; TCRdb's version includes in-frame clones alone and lacks a portion of them. The table records 76,000 or so clones, roughly 80% of them present only once. This specimen consisted of PBMCs, obtained after 24 months of ibrutinib treatment. These receptor sequences come from a human donor with chronic lymphocytic leukemia. CDR3s include the opening cysteine and the closing phenylalanine or tryptophan. Each record gives: V gene, D gene, J gene, clone size, CDR3 protein, CDR3 DNA. The D gene is left open where the match is weak. A clone size is listed for some rows: how often the clone was seen (once, few, many), or a class if it is expanded.

V: TRBV18; D: .; J: TRBJ2-5; size: few; CDR3: CASSPIGDLWETQYF; DNA: TGTGCCAGCTCACCGATTGGGGACCTGTGGGAGACCCAGTACTTC
V: TRBV29-1; D: TRBD1; J: TRBJ2-2; size: .; CDR3: CSVTGGVGGELFF; DNA: TGCAGCGTGACAGGGGGCGTTGGCGGGGAGCTGTTTTTT
V: TRBV11-2; D: .; J: TRBJ2-3; size: .; CDR3: CASSLVFGEPRTQYF; DNA: TGTGCCAGCAGCTTAGTATTCGGGGAACCCCGCACGCAGTATTTT
V: TRBV7-2; D: TRBD2; J: TRBJ2-7; size: .; CDR3: CASSFRTSGRTTYEQYF; DNA: TGTGCCAGCAGCTTTAGGACTAGCGGGAGGACTACCTACGAGCAGTACTTC
V: TRBV5-4; D: .; J: TRBJ2-7; size: .; CDR3: CASSRTPGPVADEQYF; DNA: TGTGCCAGCAGTCGTACTCCGGGCCCGGTTGCCGACGAGCAGTACTTC
V: TRBV15; D: TRBD1; J: TRBJ1-5; size: .; CDR3: CATSRVGGQGGQPQHF; DNA: TGTGCCACCAGCAGAGTTGGAGGACAGGGGGGTCAGCCCCAGCATTTT
V: TRBV7-2; D: TRBD1; J: TRBJ2-3; size: .; CDR3: CASSSGQGADTQYF; DNA: TGTGCCAGCAGCTCGGGACAGGGAGCAGATACGCAGTATTTT
V: TRBV7-9; D: TRBD2; J: TRBJ2-3; size: .; CDR3: CASSSGAGVGTDTQYF; DNA: TGTGCCAGCAGCTCCGGAGCGGGAGTGGGCACAGATACGCAGTATTTT
V: TRBV28; D: .; J: TRBJ2-2; size: .; CDR3: CASSLGRWGISTGELFF; DNA: TGTGCCAGCAGTTTGGGGCGGTGGGGCATATCCACCGGGGAGCTGTTTTTT
V: TRBV6-5; D: TRBD1; J: TRBJ1-2; size: many; CDR3: CASSYEGQGYGYTF; DNA: TGTGCCAGCAGTTACGAGGGACAGGGCTATGGCTACACCTTC
V: TRBV27; D: TRBD2; J: TRBJ2-5; size: many; CDR3: CASSSGTQETQYF; DNA: TGTGCCAGCAGCAGCGGGACCCAAGAGACCCAGTACTTC
V: TRBV12-2; D: .; J: TRBJ2-3; size: .; CDR3: CASPPQPTLQYF; DNA: TGTGCAAGCCCTCCCCAACCAACCCTGCAGTATTTT
V: TRBV2; D: .; J: TRBJ2-5; size: .; CDR3: CASNQGGNQETQYF; DNA: TGTGCCAGCAACCAGGGGGGCAACCAAGAGACCCAGTACTTC
V: TRBV11-2; D: TRBD2; J: TRBJ2-7; size: .; CDR3: CASSLSGTRIQYEQYF; DNA: TGTGCCAGCAGCTTATCCGGGACTAGAATCCAATACGAGCAGTACTTC
V: TRBV6-5; D: TRBD2; J: TRBJ2-4; size: .; CDR3: CASSLMGGAKNIQYF; DNA: TGTGCCAGCAGTCTAATGGGAGGGGCCAAAAACATTCAGTACTTC
V: TRBV10-3; D: TRBD2; J: TRBJ2-1; size: .; CDR3: CAISESPGLAGGPEQFF; DNA: TGTGCCATCAGTGAGTCCCCGGGACTAGCGGGAGGGCCTGAGCAGTTCTTC
V: TRBV28; D: TRBD1; J: TRBJ1-2; size: .; CDR3: CASGSQGAKGYTF; DNA: TGTGCCAGCGGATCCCAGGGGGCTAAAGGCTACACCTTC
V: TRBV18; D: .; J: TRBJ2-7; size: .; CDR3: CASSPKRAYEQYF; DNA: TGTGCCAGCTCACCAAAGAGGGCCTACGAGCAGTACTTC
V: TRBV6-6; D: TRBD2; J: TRBJ2-1; size: .; CDR3: CASSPGRGKTYNEQFF; DNA: TGTGCCAGCAGTCCGGGGCGGGGGAAGACCTACAATGAGCAGTTCTTC
V: TRBV4-2; D: TRBD2; J: TRBJ2-4; size: .; CDR3: CASSQESGRAQYF; DNA: TGTGCCAGCAGCCAGGAGAGCGGGAGGGCACAGTACTTC
V: TRBV5-6; D: TRBD2; J: TRBJ2-7; size: .; CDR3: CASSRLRWRGSYEQYF; DNA: TGTGCCAGCAGCCGACTGAGGTGGCGGGGGTCCTACGAGCAGTACTTC
V: TRBV18; D: .; J: TRBJ1-3; size: .; CDR3: CASSPGGPSSGNTIYF; DNA: TGTGCCAGCTCACCGGGGGGGCCGAGCTCTGGAAACACCATATATTTT
V: TRBV28; D: .; J: TRBJ2-3; size: .; CDR3: CASSLGLRTDTQYF; DNA: TGTGCCAGCAGTCTGGGACTTCGCACAGATACGCAGTATTTT
V: TRBV5-4; D: TRBD2; J: TRBJ2-1; size: .; CDR3: CASSLAVAGGEQFF; DNA: TGTGCCAGCAGCTTGGCGGTAGCGGGAGGTGAGCAGTTCTTC
V: TRBV7-2; D: TRBD1; J: TRBJ2-7; size: .; CDR3: CASSLGGQGGDEQYF; DNA: TGTGCCAGCAGCTTAGGGGGACAGGGCGGGGACGAGCAGTACTTC
V: TRBV7-9; D: .; J: TRBJ2-3; size: .; CDR3: CASSLGAGALRDTQYF; DNA: TGTGCCAGCAGCTTAGGGGCGGGGGCACTTCGGGATACGCAGTATTTT
V: TRBV20-1; D: .; J: TRBJ2-7; size: .; CDR3: CSARGAEEQYF; DNA: TGCAGTGCTAGGGGTGCCGAGGAGCAGTACTTC
V: TRBV4-1; D: .; J: TRBJ1-2; size: .; CDR3: CASSPGDNLYGYTF; DNA: TGCGCCAGCAGCCCTGGGGACAACCTCTATGGCTACACCTTC
V: TRBV6-5; D: .; J: TRBJ1-3; size: once; CDR3: CASSYSRAAVGNTIYF; DNA: TGTGCCAGCAGTTACTCGCGGGCGGCAGTTGGAAACACCATATATTTT
V: TRBV18; D: .; J: TRBJ2-2; size: .; CDR3: CASSPGPGFRTGELFF; DNA: TGTGCCAGCTCACCAGGTCCGGGGTTCAGAACCGGGGAGCTGTTTTTT
V: TRBV7-9; D: TRBD2; J: TRBJ2-2; size: .; CDR3: CASSPFRTSGSTGELFF; DNA: TGTGCCAGCAGCCCATTTAGGACTAGCGGGAGTACCGGGGAGCTGTTTTTT
V: TRBV6-5; D: .; J: TRBJ2-7; size: .; CDR3: CASRIGGPYEQYF; DNA: TGTGCCAGCAGAATTGGGGGACCCTACGAGCAGTACTTC
V: TRBV19; D: TRBD1; J: TRBJ2-7; size: .; CDR3: CASRTGFEQYF; DNA: TGTGCCAGTAGGACAGGGTTTGAGCAGTACTTC
V: TRBV11-3; D: .; J: TRBJ2-3; size: .; CDR3: CASSQGPPDTQYF; DNA: TGTGCCAGCAGCCAAGGACCTCCAGATACGCAGTATTTT
V: TRBV5-3; D: TRBD1; J: TRBJ2-1; size: .; CDR3: CARGKRTGDRNEQFF; DNA: TGTGCCAGAGGAAAGAGGACAGGGGATCGCAATGAGCAGTTCTTC
V: TRBV7-2; D: TRBD2; J: TRBJ2-7; size: .; CDR3: CASSFTSGYEQYF; DNA: TGTGCCAGCAGCTTCACTAGCGGATACGAGCAGTACTTC
V: TRBV4-1; D: .; J: TRBJ1-1; size: .; CDR3: CASGREEHTEAFF; DNA: TGCGCCAGCGGTAGGGAGGAACACACTGAAGCTTTCTTT
V: TRBV10-3; D: .; J: TRBJ2-3; size: .; CDR3: CATQTTGDTDTQYF; DNA: TGTGCCACCCAGACGACGGGAGACACAGATACGCAGTATTTT
V: TRBV5-5; D: .; J: TRBJ2-7; size: .; CDR3: CASSLGDLYEQYF; DNA: TGTGCCAGCAGCTTGGGGGATCTCTACGAGCAGTACTTC
V: TRBV5-1; D: TRBD1; J: TRBJ2-1; size: many; CDR3: CASSLGTGGTYNEQFF; DNA: TGCGCCAGCAGCTTGGGGACAGGGGGGACCTACAATGAGCAGTTCTTC